Shown below are 3 T cell receptor beta chains from a single sample sequenced in a study of OX40 agonist ivuxolimab in advanced cancers. The data were produced by immunoSEQ multiplex PCR, yet TCRdb's version contains in-frame clones alone and is incomplete. The sample holds some 45,000 clones, around 86% seen once. Specimen: CD4+ or CD8+ T cells sorted from blood, collected in a trial of the OX40 agonist ivuxolimab. These receptors were collected from an adult with an advanced solid tumor such as melanoma, head and neck, liver or kidney cancer.

This clone was recorded only once. V is TRBV19 and J is TRBJ1-1; D is possibly TRBD1 (5 bases). The germline V and J ends were trimmed by 5 bases and 1 base, with 14 bases remaining between them. Germline lookup yields CDR1 LNHDA and CDR2 SQIVND (reference sequence). The CDR3 consists of 15 residues. DNA of the CDR3: TGTGCCAGTAGTCCCACGGGACGGACGAACACTGAAGCTTTCTTT. It is translated as CASSPTGRTNTEAFF.

The chain uses TRBV21-1 and TRBJ2-2; TRBD1 reflects the table's D call only, with no check against the DNA. TRBV21-1 is a known pseudogene. The CDR3 is made up of 15 amino acids. In DNA form, the CDR3 reads TGTGCCAGCAGCCCCCTCCCACAGGATACCGGGGAGCTGTTTTTT. It yields the protein CASSPLPQDTGELFF.

This chain connects TRBV28 to TRBJ2-3; TRBD1 is a possible D gene (5 bases). The CDR3 extends over 15 amino acids. V lost 4 bases to trimming and J lost 0 bases, with 11 bases between them. Germline CDR1 and CDR2: MDHEN and SYDVKM. The CDR3 coding sequence is TGTGCCAGCAGTTCAGCGACAGCTAGCACAGATACGCAGTATTTT. Its translation is CASSSATASTDTQYF.